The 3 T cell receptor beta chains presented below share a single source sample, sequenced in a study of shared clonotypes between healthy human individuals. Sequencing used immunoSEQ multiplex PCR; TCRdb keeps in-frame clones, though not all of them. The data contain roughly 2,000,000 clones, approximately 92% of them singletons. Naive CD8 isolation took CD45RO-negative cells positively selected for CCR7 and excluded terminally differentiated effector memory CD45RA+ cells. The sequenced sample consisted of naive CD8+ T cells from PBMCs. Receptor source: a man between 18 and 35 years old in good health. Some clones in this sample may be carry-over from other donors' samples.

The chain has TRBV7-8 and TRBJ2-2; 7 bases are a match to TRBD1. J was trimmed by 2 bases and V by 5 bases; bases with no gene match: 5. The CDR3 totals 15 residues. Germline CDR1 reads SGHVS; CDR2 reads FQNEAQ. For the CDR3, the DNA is TGTGCCAGCAGCCTACGACAGGGAAACACCGGGGAGCTGTTTTTT. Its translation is CASSLRQGNTGELFF.

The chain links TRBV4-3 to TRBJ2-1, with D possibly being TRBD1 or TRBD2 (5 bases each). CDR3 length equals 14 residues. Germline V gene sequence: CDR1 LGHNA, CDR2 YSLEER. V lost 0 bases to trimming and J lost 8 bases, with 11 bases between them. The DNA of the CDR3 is TGCGCCAGCAGCCAAGATCGAGGGGCGGATGAGCAGTTCTTC. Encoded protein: CASSQDRGADEQFF.

Here the CDR3 reads CASSTTTDSPLYEQYF. The CDR3 DNA follows: TGCGCCAGCAGCACCACGACGGATTCCCCACTCTACGAGCAGTACTTC. The chain joins TRBV5-1 to TRBJ2-7; D gene uncertain. CDR1 is SGHRS and CDR2 is YFSETQ in the germline V gene. This CDR3 region has 16 residues. V lost 4 bases and J 3 bases, leaving 20 bases between the germline ends.